One and the same sample provided the 32 T cell receptor beta chains below, sequenced in a study of cytomegalovirus exposure and HLA in healthy donors. Profiled with immunoSEQ multiplex PCR; TCRdb holds only in-frame clones, not every one. The sample carries some 170,000 clones, 86% recorded once. Sequencing input: PBMCs. The source of these receptors is a man between 18 and 35 years old in good health and CMV-seropositive.

This chain joins TRBV28 and TRBJ2-1; D uncertain. CDR3 length equals 12 residues. Germline V gene sequence: CDR1 MDHEN, CDR2 SYDVKM. V dropped 5 bases and J dropped 5 bases, with 7 bases sitting between them. This CDR3 is CASSAVHNEQFF. CDR3 coding DNA: TGTGCCAGCAGTGCGGTCCACAATGAGCAGTTCTTC.

The chain joins TRBV14 to TRBJ2-5; 7 bases match TRBD1. Trimming took 4 bases from V and 5 from J; bases not matched to a gene: 4. Germline loops: CDR1 SGHDN, CDR2 FVKESK. CDR3 length equals 13 residues. CDR3 in DNA: TGTGCCAGCAGCCGGGACAGAGAGGAGACCCAGTACTTC. It specifies CASSRDREETQYF.

The V gene is TRBV4-3, the J gene TRBJ2-2, with D possibly TRBD1 on 6 matching bases. CDR3 length: 16 residues. V gave up 0 bases and J gave up 0 bases, with 8 bases separating them. Germline assignment: CDR1 LGHNA and CDR2 YSLEER. The chain's CDR3 is CASSQDRGTNTGELFF. The CDR3 DNA sequence: TGCGCCAGCAGCCAAGATAGGGGGACGAACACCGGGGAGCTGTTTTTT.

In this sample, this clone turned up once. Other DNA sequences of this sample code for an identical CDR3. The chain uses TRBV27 and TRBJ2-3; no firm D call. Trimming stripped 5 bases from V and 0 bases from J, with 3 bases between. Looked up from germline, CDR1 is MNHEY and CDR2 is SMNVEV (reference sequence). The CDR3 runs to 12 residues. DNA for the CDR3: TGTGCCAGCAGTCCAAGCACAGATACGCAGTATTTT. As protein: CASSPSTDTQYF.

CDR3 region: CAWSGQGYNEQFF. CDR3 DNA: TGTGCCTGGAGCGGACAGGGCTACAATGAGCAGTTCTTC. This chain uses TRBV30 with TRBJ2-1; TRBD1 matches at 8 bases. The germline V gene encodes CDR1 GTSNPN and CDR2 SVGIG (reference sequence). The V and J ends lost 3 bases and 3 bases, in that order; junction bases with no gene match: 1. CDR3 length: 13 residues.

The chain links TRBV27 to TRBJ1-1; D uncertain. The CDR3 extends over 13 amino acids. V was clipped by 2 bases and J by 1 base, with 5 bases between them. CDR1 and CDR2 (germline): MNHEY, SMNVEV (reference sequence). The CDR3 sequence: CASSLGQNTEAFF. The DNA for the CDR3 is TGTGCCAGCAGTTTAGGGCAGAACACTGAAGCTTTCTTT.

V usage is TRBV9 and J usage is TRBJ2-3, with 7 bases fitting TRBD2. Germline CDR1 is SGDLS and CDR2 is YYNGEE. The CDR3 has 15 amino acids. Trimming took 3 bases from V and 6 from J; bases not matched to a gene: 10. In DNA form, the CDR3 reads TGTGCCAGCAGCGAGAGCGGGGTCTATCGGGATACGCAGTATTTT. It specifies CASSESGVYRDTQYF. The variable domain in full, completed from reference TRBV9 and TRBJ2-3, reads DSGVTQTPKHLITATGQRVTLRCSPRSGDLSVYWYQQSLDQGLQFLIQYYNGEERAKGNILERFSAQQFPDLHSELNLSSLELGDSALYFCASSESGVYRDTQYFGPGTRLTVL.

The rearrangement uses TRBV30 and TRBJ1-2, with 8 bases matching TRBD1. Germline V gene lookup returns CDR1 GTSNPN and CDR2 SVGIG (reference sequence). The CDR3 is 17 residues long. V gave up 0 bases and J gave up 2 bases; unmatched junction bases: 11. The CDR3 is CAWSVGQGKILNYGYTF. CDR3 nucleotide sequence: TGTGCCTGGAGTGTAGGACAGGGCAAAATTTTGAACTATGGCTACACCTTC.

The sample holds a few counts of this clone. The chain carries TRBV30 and TRBJ2-7; D possibly corresponds to TRBD1 (6 bases). The CDR3 has 14 residues. Germline CDR1 is GTSNPN and CDR2 is SVGIG (reference sequence). V was shortened by 2 bases and J by 2 bases, with 13 bases between the two germline ends. The CDR3 sequence: CAWSSGVWAYEQYF. CDR3 nucleotide sequence: TGTGCCTGGAGTTCAGGGGTTTGGGCCTACGAGCAGTACTTC.

V is TRBV6-1 and J is TRBJ2-7; 9 nucleotides align to TRBD1. The germline gives CDR1 MNHNS, CDR2 SASEGT. With V trimmed by 2 bases and J by 6 bases, 14 bases remained unmatched. The CDR3 length is 17 residues. CDR3 loop: CASSEQPGQGGRSEQYF. The CDR3, as DNA: TGTGCCAGCAGTGAACAACCGGGACAGGGAGGGAGGTCCGAGCAGTACTTC.

The chain carries TRBV30 and TRBJ2-1; 11 bases fit TRBD2. The CDR3 runs 14 residues. J lost 8 bases, V lost 5 bases, and 8 bases had no gene match. Looked up from germline, CDR1 is GTSNPN and CDR2 is SVGIG (reference sequence). The CDR3 reads CAWVSGGEADEQFF. The CDR3 nucleotides read TGTGCCTGGGTTAGCGGGGGGGAGGCCGATGAGCAGTTCTTC.

The chain joins TRBV15 to TRBJ2-1, with 9 bases matching TRBD2. Germline CDR1 and CDR2: LNHNV and YYDKDF (reference sequence). CDR3 size: 14 residues. Germline trimming cut 8 bases from V and 2 bases from J; bases unmatched to any gene: 4. The CDR3, as DNA: TGTGCCACCGCGGCGGGAGGGCCCTACAATGAGCAGTTCTTC. This encodes CATAAGGPYNEQFF.

The chain employs TRBV4-1 and TRBJ1-1; D is uncertain. CDR1 is MGHRA, CDR2 YSYEKL, per germline. Trimming took off 0 bases at V and 11 bases at J, with 19 bases between the two ends. CDR3 size: 15 residues. The CDR3 protein is CASSQDGFEGSWAFF. In nucleotides, the CDR3 is TGCGCCAGCAGCCAAGATGGTTTTGAGGGAAGTTGGGCTTTCTTT.

This chain links TRBV5-1 with TRBJ1-2; 8 bases map to TRBD1. The CDR3 consists of 13 residues. J was trimmed by 5 bases and V by 3 bases; bases with no gene match: 3. The germline gives CDR1 SGHRS, CDR2 YFSETQ. This CDR3 is CASSSGGPYGYTF. Written as DNA, the CDR3 is TGCGCCAGCAGCTCAGGGGGCCCTTATGGCTACACCTTC.

V is TRBV28 and J is TRBJ2-7; 11 nucleotides agree with TRBD2. Germline V lookup: CDR1 MDHEN, CDR2 SYDVKM. Trimming cost V 6 bases and J 5 bases; bases outside gene matches: 9. The CDR3 has 15 amino acids. CDR3: CASSPLAGGTDEQYF. For the CDR3, the DNA is TGTGCCAGCAGCCCCCTAGCGGGGGGAACGGACGAGCAGTACTTC.

V and J are TRBV9 and TRBJ2-1; possibly TRBD2 for D (7 bases). The CDR3 is 14 residues long. V lost 4 bases and J lost 6, with 14 bases in between. Germline values: CDR1 SGDLS, CDR2 YYNGEE. The CDR3 region is CASSLGLGGNEQFF. The CDR3 DNA reads as TGTGCCAGCAGCCTCGGACTAGGGGGCAATGAGCAGTTCTTC.

This sequence joins TRBV7-8 and TRBJ2-1; a weak D match, TRBD1 (5 bases). The CDR3 has 15 residues. Germline assignment: CDR1 SGHVS and CDR2 FQNEAQ. Trimming took 3 bases from V and 2 from J, leaving 11 bases between them. CDR3 bases: TGTGCCAGCAGCTTGAGACAGCAAGCCTACAATGAGCAGTTCTTC. This sequence encodes CASSLRQQAYNEQFF.

The genes are TRBV6-1 and TRBJ1-1; D gene ambiguous. Germline loops: CDR1 MNHNS, CDR2 SASEGT. The V end was cut by 3 bases, the J end by 1 base, with 9 bases between. The length of the CDR3 is 14 residues. CDR3 in DNA: TGTGCCAGCAGTGAGGTGGTGGCGAACACTGAAGCTTTCTTT. It codes for CASSEVVANTEAFF.

This clone has just one count. This chain connects TRBV4-1 to TRBJ2-3; D may be TRBD2 (6 bases). Germline CDR1 reads MGHRA; CDR2 reads YSYEKL. Trimming left V 3 bases short and J 6 bases short, with 13 bases between. This CDR3 spans 14 amino acids. CDR3 sequence (DNA): TGCGCCAGCAGCCATCGGTGGGGGGTGGATACGCAGTATTTT. Translation: CASSHRWGVDTQYF.

The V and J genes are TRBV5-6 and TRBJ1-2, with unresolved D. The CDR3 contains 14 residues. CDR1 and CDR2 (germline): SGHDT, YYEEEE. The V end lost 2 bases, the J end lost 3 bases, and 11 bases lay between the germline ends. CDR3 bases: TGTGCCAGCAGCTTAGGCGGGATCGACTATGGCTACACCTTC. It yields the protein CASSLGGIDYGYTF.

The chain employs TRBV28 and TRBJ2-7, with 8 bases that match TRBD1. The CDR3 contains 16 residues. Germline loops: CDR1 MDHEN, CDR2 SYDVKM. The V segment lost 9 bases and the J segment 2 bases; nucleotides outside the gene matches: 15. In DNA form, the CDR3 reads TGTGCCAGTAACGGACAGGGAGTACCTATCCCCTACGAGCAGTACTTC. This translates into CASNGQGVPIPYEQYF. Full variable domain (outside the CDR3, taken from reference TRBV28 and TRBJ2-7): DVKVTQSSRYLVKRTGEKVFLECVQDMDHENMFWYRQDPGLGLRLIYFSYDVKMKEKGDIPEGYSVSREKKERFSLILESASTNQTSMYLCASNGQGVPIPYEQYFGPGTRLTVT.

V and J are TRBV19 and TRBJ2-3, with 9 bases matching TRBD2. J was trimmed by 4 bases and V by 6 bases; bases with no gene match: 5. The CDR3 spans 14 residues. From germline, CDR1 is LNHDA and CDR2 SQIVND (reference sequence). As DNA, the CDR3 is TGTGCCAGTAGGTCGGGACTAGCATCAGATACGCAGTATTTT. This translates into CASRSGLASDTQYF.

V gene TRBV29-1 combines with J gene TRBJ2-1, with 7 bases lining up with TRBD2. Unmatched junction bases numbered 7, after V lost 0 bases and J lost 2 bases. This CDR3 contains 16 residues. The germline gives CDR1 SQVTM, CDR2 ANQGSEA. CDR3 coding DNA: TGCAGCGTTGAAGATCCCGCTAGCGGTACCTACAATGAGCAGTTCTTC. This encodes CSVEDPASGTYNEQFF.

The V and J genes are TRBV13 and TRBJ1-4, with a possible D match to TRBD1 (6 bases). With 2 bases removed from V and 7 bases from J, the gap between germline ends came to 14 bases. The CDR3 extends over 15 amino acids. The germline V gene encodes CDR1 PRHDT and CDR2 FYEKMQ (reference sequence). CDR3 protein: CASSLRGWASEKLFF. CDR3 sequence (DNA): TGTGCCAGCAGCTTAAGGGGGTGGGCCAGTGAAAAACTGTTTTTT.

This clone was counted a single time. The CDR3 DNA is TGTGCCAGCAGCAGGGACAGGGGACAAGAGACCCAGTACTTC. This translates into CASSRDRGQETQYF. The V and J genes are TRBV2 and TRBJ2-5; 10 positions agree with TRBD1. Germline loops: CDR1 SNHLY, CDR2 FYNNEI. The CDR3 contains 14 residues. With 6 bases clipped from V and 2 bases from J, the junction kept 3 bases outside the gene matches.

The chain recombines TRBV6-1 with TRBJ2-7; D ambiguous. CDR1 is MNHNS, CDR2 SASEGT, per germline. This CDR3 is 14 amino acids long. Trimming took off 2 bases at V and 3 bases at J, with 11 bases between the two ends. CDR3 sequence: CASSENEEYYEQYF. Here the CDR3 DNA reads TGTGCCAGCAGTGAAAATGAGGAGTACTACGAGCAGTACTTC.

This chain uses TRBV7-2 with TRBJ2-2; 8 bases align to TRBD2. V dropped 1 base and J dropped 1; count of bases not matched to a gene: 11. Germline lookup yields CDR1 SGHTA and CDR2 FQGNSA. The CDR3 extends over 19 amino acids. CDR3 region: CASSLVLGSGALNTGELFF. The CDR3 DNA reads TGTGCCAGCAGCTTAGTGCTCGGTAGCGGGGCCTTGAACACCGGGGAGCTGTTTTTT.

The CDR3 loop reads CASKQATYNEQFF. The CDR3 bases are TGTGCCAGCAAGCAGGCTACGTACAATGAGCAGTTCTTC. The V and J genes are TRBV2 and TRBJ2-1; D is unclear. Germline lookup yields CDR1 SNHLY and CDR2 FYNNEI. The CDR3 is 13 amino acids. V lost 7 bases and J lost 4, with 11 bases in between.

The table lists this clone with a count of one. The chain recombines TRBV7-9 with TRBJ1-5; 7 nucleotides line up with TRBD1. The CDR3 runs to 15 residues. Losses at the gene ends were 5 bases for V and 3 bases for J; bases not matched to a gene: 7. Germline values: CDR1 SEHNR, CDR2 FQNEAQ (reference sequence). Here the CDR3 reads CASSEGRGVNQPQHF. CDR3 DNA sequence: TGTGCCAGCAGCGAAGGCAGGGGGGTCAATCAGCCCCAGCATTTT.

The CDR3 nucleotides read TGTGCCAGCTCTGACCAGGCGGCAGGGGATTATGGCTACACCTTC. Translated: CASSDQAAGDYGYTF. V gene TRBV18 combines with J gene TRBJ1-2; tentatively, D is TRBD1 (6 bases). Germline V lookup: CDR1 KGHSH, CDR2 LQKENI. V lost 6 bases and J lost 5, with 19 bases in between. The CDR3 contains 15 residues.

The chain employs TRBV28 and TRBJ1-2; D may be TRBD1 (6 bases). The V gene's germline CDR1 is MDHEN and CDR2 SYDVKM. Deletions cut 6 bases from V and 3 bases from J, with 17 bases between. The CDR3 runs 15 residues. The CDR3 here is CASSLGGGQDYGYTF. DNA for the CDR3: TGTGCCAGCAGCCTCGGCGGGGGCCAAGACTATGGCTACACCTTC.

This chain connects TRBV4-3 to TRBJ1-1; 7 positions match TRBD1. Germline V gene sequence: CDR1 LGHNA, CDR2 YSLEER. J lost 1 base, V lost 1 base, and 0 bases had no gene match. The CDR3 has 14 residues. Here the CDR3 DNA reads TGCGCCAGCAGCCAAGGACAGGGGAACACTGAAGCTTTCTTT. It encodes CASSQGQGNTEAFF.